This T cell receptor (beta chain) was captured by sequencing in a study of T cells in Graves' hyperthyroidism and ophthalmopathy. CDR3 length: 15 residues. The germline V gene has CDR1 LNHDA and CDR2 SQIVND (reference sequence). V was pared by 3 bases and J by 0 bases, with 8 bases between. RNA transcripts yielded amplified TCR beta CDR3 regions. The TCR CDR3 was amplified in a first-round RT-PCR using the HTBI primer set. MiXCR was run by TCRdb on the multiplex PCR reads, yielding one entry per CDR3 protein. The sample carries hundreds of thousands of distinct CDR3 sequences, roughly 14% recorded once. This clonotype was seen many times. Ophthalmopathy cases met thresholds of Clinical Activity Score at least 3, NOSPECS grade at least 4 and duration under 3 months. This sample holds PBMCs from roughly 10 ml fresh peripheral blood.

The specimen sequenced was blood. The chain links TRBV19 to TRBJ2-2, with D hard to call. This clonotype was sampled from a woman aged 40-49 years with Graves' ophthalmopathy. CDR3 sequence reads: CASSMGTANTGELFF. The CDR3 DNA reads TGTGCCAGTAGTATGGGTACCGCGAACACCGGGGAGCTGTTTTTT.